This entry lists 32 T cell receptor beta chains sequenced from one sample in a study of tumor-infiltrating lymphocytes in primary liver carcinoma. Total RNA and DNA came together from 20-30 mg of bulk tissue without cell sorting. Starting material of about 480 ng total RNA yielded TCR beta cDNA via a constant-region primer. Libraries covering TCR beta were generated through three nested multiplex PCR rounds (using a slightly modified ARM-PCR). Each of the first two PCR rounds ran approximately 10 cycles with TRBV1-TRBV30 forward and C-beta reverse primers. Each CDR3 protein gets one entry after TCRdb re-called the multiplex PCR reads with MiXCR. Of fewer than 40,000 distinct CDR3 sequences detected, 71% appear once; the ten largest clones hold more than 30%. The sequenced sample was liver tumor tissue from sampling region 3. As to subset: tumor region T3, left-lateral pole. These receptors all come from a woman aged 25 to 45 with primary liver carcinoma and hepatitis B virus infection.

Written as DNA, the CDR3 is TGCGCCAGCAACCCAGACAGAGTTGGACAAGAGACCCAGTACTTC. Encoded protein: CASNPDRVGQETQYF. V is TRBV5-1 and J is TRBJ2-5; weak D call: TRBD1 (5 bases). From germline, CDR1 is SGHRS and CDR2 YFSETQ. The germline V and J ends were trimmed by 6 bases and 2 bases, with 17 bases remaining between them. This CDR3 contains 15 residues.

The chain links TRBV11-2 to TRBJ1-1, with D possibly matching TRBD1 (5 bases). This CDR3 contains 14 residues. Germline V gene lookup returns CDR1 SGHAT and CDR2 FQNNGV. Trimming pared 10 bases from V and 7 bases from J, leaving 22 bases between. DNA of the CDR3: TGTGCCACCAGATATACGGGGGGGAGGGTTGAAGCTTTCTTT. Protein: CATRYTGGRVEAFF.

Ten or more counts support this clonotype. Compared with germline, one end of the junction differs, possibly owing to a read error. This chain joins TRBV11-2 and TRBJ2-1; D not resolved. From germline, CDR1 is SGHAT and CDR2 FQNNGV. The CDR3 contains 14 residues. DNA for the CDR3: TGTACCAGCAGCTTAGAACGGCCACACAATGAGCAGTTCTTC. It yields the protein CTSSLERPHNEQFF.

This clonotype appeared a few times. A read error may produce the germline difference seen at one junction end. The chain carries TRBV29-1 and TRBJ2-7; D is ambiguous. This CDR3 comprises 14 residues. Per the germline V gene, CDR1 is SQVTM and CDR2 is ANQGSEA. The DNA for the CDR3 is TGCAACGTTGAAGATGAATACTGCTCCTACGAGCAGTACTTC. This sequence encodes CNVEDEYCSYEQYF.

This clonotype has a single count. The CDR3 loop reads CASSQGALNSYEQYF. The CDR3 DNA sequence: TGTGCCAGCAGCCAGGGAGCCTTAAACTCCTACGAGCAGTACTTC. The rearrangement links TRBV4-2 to TRBJ2-7, with a weak D call TRBD2 (5 bases). The V and J ends lost 3 bases and 0 bases respectively, with 12 bases between them. In germline, CDR1 is LGHNA, CDR2 YNFKEQ. CDR3 size: 15 residues.

Notes on this clonotype: A junction end diverges from the germline sequence, so it may reflect a read error. This chain links TRBV11-2 with TRBJ1-1; possibly TRBD1 for D (5 bases). The germline gives CDR1 SGHAT, CDR2 FQNNGV. There are 14 residues in the CDR3. CDR3 sequence (DNA): TGCGCCAGCAGATATTCAGGGCGGAGGGCTGAAGCTTTCTTT. Amino acids: CASRYSGRRAEAFF.

Points on this clonotype: The germline gene is not matched at one end of the junction; a read error may be the cause. The rearrangement links TRBV11-1 to TRBJ2-7; D ambiguous. Germline lookup yields CDR1 SGHAT and CDR2 FQDESV (reference sequence). There are 12 residues in the CDR3. CDR3 nucleotides: TGTACCAGCAGCTTCATGGGTTATGGGCAGTACTTC. It encodes CTSSFMGYGQYF.

This clonotype was recorded only once. Because the CDR3 is missing its conserved closing phenylalanine or tryptophan, this is likely a read error. V usage is TRBV11-2 and J usage is TRBJ2-6; 8 bases map to TRBD1. The germline V gene has CDR1 SGHAT and CDR2 FQNNGV. With 4 bases clipped from V and 4 bases from J, the junction kept 3 bases outside the gene matches. This CDR3 has 15 residues. The DNA of the CDR3 is TGTGCCAGCAGCTCAGGGGGCGCAGGGGCCAACGTCCTGACTCTC. This codes for CASSSGGAGANVLTL.

As concerns this clonotype: One end of the junction fails to match germline, which may point to a read error. The V gene is TRBV6-5, the J gene TRBJ1-1, with D possibly TRBD1 on 6 matching bases. Germline V gives CDR1 MNHEY, CDR2 SVGAGI. The CDR3 is made up of 13 amino acids. DNA for the CDR3: TGTCCCAGTAGTTGGAACAGGGACGCTGAAGCTTTGTTT. Translating gives CPSSWNRDAEALF.

Of note for this clonotype: The junction differs from germline at one of its ends, possibly a read error. The chain has TRBV6-5 and TRBJ2-5, with D possibly being TRBD2 (7 bases). The CDR3 has 13 residues. CDR1 MNHEY and CDR2 SVGAGI come from the germline V gene. The CDR3 is CASNTDGGLTRYF. DNA of the CDR3: TGTGCCAGCAATACCGACGGGGGGCTGACCCGGTACTTC.

The chain has TRBV28 and TRBJ2-1; D is uncertain. Germline CDR1 and CDR2: MDHEN and SYDVKM. Trimming shortened V by 7 bases and J by 9 bases, and 16 bases separated the two germline ends. The CDR3 loop spans 13 amino acids. CDR3 protein: CASMRAHLGEQFF. Written as DNA, the CDR3 is TGTGCCAGCATGAGAGCTCACTTGGGTGAGCAGTTCTTC.

This clonotype is a singleton in its sample. The chain carries TRBV5-4 and TRBJ2-3, with TRBD2 identical over 8 bases. This CDR3 contains 12 residues. V was pared by 6 bases and J by 6 bases, with 3 bases of the junction left unmatched. Germline CDR1 SGHNT, CDR2 YYREEE (reference sequence). DNA for the CDR3: TGTGCCAGCAAACGCGGGGGGGATACGCAGTATTTT. This gives the protein CASKRGGDTQYF.

Concerning this clonotype: This sequence may be a read error, since a much larger clone differs from it by one base. J is TRBJ2-1 and V is TRBV11-2; 9 nucleotides agree with TRBD2. The CDR3 extends over 16 amino acids. CDR1 and CDR2 from the germline V gene are SGHAT and FQNNGV. This CDR3 reads CDSSRWTSVLENEQFF. The CDR3 DNA reads as TGTGACAGTAGCCGGTGGACTAGCGTGTTAGAAAACGAGCAGTTCTTC.

With regard to this clonotype: It is likely a read error, because the conserved phenylalanine at the end of the CDR3 is missing. The DNA is left out, because the CDR3 cannot be placed on it with certainty; the CDR3 is given as TCRdb lists it. The chain is built from TRBV6-5 and TRBJ2-7; no check of the table's D call, TRBD1, against the DNA was made. From its first to its last residue, the CDR3 has 15 amino acids. CDR1 MNHEY and CDR2 SVGAGI come from the germline V gene. CDR3 amino acids: CASSYKDSCSYEHYS.

Concerning this clonotype itself: Germline is not matched at one junction end, which may reflect a read error. The rearrangement joins TRBV30 to TRBJ2-3; D is unclear. Germline lookup yields CDR1 GTSNPN and CDR2 SVGIG (reference sequence). The CDR3 is 16 residues long. CDR3 protein: CAWSVKAAPMADMQYF. DNA of the CDR3: TGTGCCTGGAGTGTCAAGGCGGCTCCCATGGCAGATATGCAGTATTTT.

To note about this clonotype: It may be a read error: a sequence one base away is much more abundant. The genes are TRBV11-2 and TRBJ2-5; TRBD1 agrees at 8 bases. Per germline, CDR1 SGHAT and CDR2 FQNNGV. The CDR3 length is 14 residues. CDR3 sequence reads: CISSSGQGQETQYF. CDR3 sequence (DNA): TGTATCAGCAGCTCCGGACAGGGCCAAGAGACCCAGTACTTC.

This rearrangement joins TRBV7-6 to TRBJ2-7; 9 bases are shared with TRBD1. Looked up from germline, CDR1 is SGHVS and CDR2 is FNYEAQ. There are 13 residues in the CDR3. J gave up 3 bases and V 6 bases, and 3 bases lay outside the gene matches. CDR3 protein: CASSRGQGYEQYF. In nucleotides, the CDR3 is TGTGCCAGCAGTCGGGGACAGGGCTACGAGCAGTACTTC.

DNA of the CDR3: TGTGCCAGCAGCGCCAATAGGGGGCTAAAAGAAAAACTGTTTTTT. This gives the protein CASSANRGLKEKLFF. The V and J genes are TRBV5-4 and TRBJ1-4; 7 bases map to TRBD1. The CDR3 consists of 15 residues. Germline assignment: CDR1 SGHNT and CDR2 YYREEE (reference sequence). The trim removed 4 bases at V and 8 bases at J, leaving 11 bases unmatched.

This clonotype showed up many times. The chain recombines TRBV9 with TRBJ2-5; D possibly corresponds to TRBD1 (5 bases). Germline V gene data show CDR1 as SGDLS and CDR2 as YYNGEE. Trimming pared 0 bases from V and 2 bases from J, leaving 5 bases between. The length of the CDR3 is 13 residues. The CDR3 here is CASSVGQQETQYF. The CDR3 nucleotides are TGTGCCAGCAGCGTAGGACAGCAAGAGACCCAGTACTTC.

As regards this clonotype: One junction end does not reproduce the germline sequence, and a read error may be involved. The V call is TRBV29-1, the J call TRBJ2-5; D not resolved. The germline CDR1 and CDR2 sequences are SQVTM and ANQGSEA. CDR3 length: 16 residues. The CDR3: CSVEASRLGIQETQYF. The CDR3 DNA follows: TGCAGCGTCGAAGCCTCCCGGTTGGGGATCCAAGAGACCCAGTACTTC. Looking up the rest from reference TRBV29-1 and TRBJ2-5 gives the full variable domain: SAVISQKPSRDICQRGTSLTIQCQVDSQVTMMFWYRQQPGQSLTLIATANQGSEATYESGFVIDKFPISRPNLTFSTLTVSNMSPEDSSIYLCSVEASRLGIQETQYFGPGTRLLVL.

About this clonotype: Sequence at one end of the junction differs from germline and may be a read error. V is TRBV11-2 and J is TRBJ1-3, with 8 bases identical to TRBD1. There are 13 residues in the CDR3. In germline, CDR1 is SGHAT, CDR2 FQNNGV. CDR3 sequence: CACRRTGLNAIYF. The CDR3 DNA sequence: TGTGCCTGCAGAAGGACAGGGTTGAACGCCATATATTTT.

As for this clonotype: Just one base apart from a much larger clone, this may be a read error. Since the CDR3 does not end with the conserved phenylalanine or tryptophan, this likely comes from a read error. The chain joins TRBV11-2 to TRBJ1-2; D is ambiguous. The germline gives CDR1 SGHAT, CDR2 FQNNGV. The CDR3 is 15 amino acids. CDR3 bases: TGTGCCAGCGGCTTAGATCCGGGAGCAATCTATGGCTACACCTTA. Residues: CASGLDPGAIYGYTL.

A note on this clonotype: The conserved phenylalanine or tryptophan is not found at the CDR3 terminus, so this likely reflects a read error. The chain combines TRBV11-1 with TRBJ2-2; TRBD2 matches at 7 bases. With V trimmed by 5 bases and J by 13 bases, 19 bases remained unmatched. The germline CDR1 and CDR2 sequences are SGHAT and FQDESV (reference sequence). The CDR3 consists of 16 residues. The CDR3 sequence is CASSRVMAGVSGLLFC. The CDR3 DNA reads as TGTGCCAGCAGCAGGGTTATGGCGGGAGTGTCCGGGTTGCTGTTTTGT.

Of note for this clonotype: One end of the junction fails to match germline, which may point to a read error. This chain links TRBV11-2 with TRBJ1-1; D is uncertain. Germline-derived CDR1 and CDR2 are SGHAT and FQNNGV. The CDR3 length is 14 residues. The CDR3 DNA follows: TGTGCCTGCAGATGTACAGTGGGGAGGGCTGAAGCTTTCTTT. Translation: CACRCTVGRAEAFF. The whole variable domain, filled in from reference TRBV11-2 and TRBJ1-1, reads EAGVAQSPRYKIIEKRQSVAFWCNPISGHATLYWYQQILGQGPKLLIQFQNNGVVDDSQLPKDRFSAERLKGVDSTLKIQPAKLEDSAVYLCACRCTVGRAEAFFGQGTRLTVV.

Concerning this clonotype itself: The junction shows a germline mismatch at one end, possibly a read error. This chain uses TRBV5-8 with TRBJ2-1, with a tentative D call TRBD1 (5 bases). The CDR3 has 13 amino acids. Germline CDR1 is SGHTS and CDR2 is YDEGEE. CDR3 residues: CVSSLDRGKEQFF. CDR3 in DNA: TGTGTCAGCAGTTTGGATAGGGGCAAAGAGCAGTTCTTC.

Ten or more counts support this clonotype. The chain employs TRBV11-3 and TRBJ2-5, with D perhaps matching TRBD1 (5 bases). The CDR3 is 14 residues long. The germline V and J ends were trimmed by 5 bases and 5 bases, with 15 bases remaining between them. Germline assignment: CDR1 SGHNT and CDR2 YENEEA. This CDR3 reads CASSPAGLRETQYF. The CDR3 DNA follows: TGTGCCAGCAGCCCGGCAGGGTTGCGGGAGACCCAGTACTTC.

This clonotype is categorized as medium-sized. This chain joins TRBV4-2 and TRBJ1-1; 8 positions agree with TRBD1. Per germline, CDR1 LGHNA and CDR2 YNFKEQ. V shed 1 base and J 7 bases; nucleotides not matched to a gene: 5. The CDR3 totals 14 residues. The CDR3 is CASSQAGGRDEAFF. The CDR3 DNA reads TGTGCCAGCAGCCAAGCAGGGGGCCGGGATGAAGCTTTCTTT.

Points on this clonotype: The junction does not match germline at one end; this may be a read error. CDR3 loop: CTSTAQGPPYEQYF. The CDR3 region has the DNA TGCACCAGCACTGCACAGGGTCCCCCCTACGAGCAGTATTTC. This chain uses TRBV10-2 with TRBJ2-7, with D possibly being TRBD1 (6 bases). The CDR3 is 14 amino acids. Germline V gene data show CDR1 as WSHSY and CDR2 as SAAADI.

As regards this clonotype: The junction differs from germline at one of its ends, possibly a read error. This chain links TRBV4-3 with TRBJ2-2; TRBD2 matches at 9 bases. Germline-derived CDR1 and CDR2 are LGHNA and YSLEER. This CDR3 is 19 amino acids long. CDR3 protein: CASSVLAGGPRLNTGEPFF. The CDR3 DNA follows: TGCGCCAGCAGCGTACTAGCGGGTGGGCCCCGTTTGAACACCGGGGAGCCGTTTTTT.

The V and J genes are TRBV28 and TRBJ2-1; the match to TRBD1 covers 9 bases. V gave up 2 bases and J gave up 8 bases; unmatched junction bases: 7. The CDR3 is 15 amino acids. Germline V gene sequence: CDR1 MDHEN, CDR2 SYDVKM. CDR3 protein: CASSLGDRVEDEQFF. CDR3 bases: TGTGCCAGCAGTTTAGGGGACAGGGTGGAGGATGAGCAGTTCTTC.

With regard to this clonotype: The CDR3 ends on some other residue instead of the conserved phenylalanine or tryptophan, so this is likely a read error. The chain combines TRBV6-1 with TRBJ2-5; TRBD1 matches at 7 bases. Germline V gives CDR1 MNHNS, CDR2 SASEGT. The CDR3 runs 14 residues. DNA of the CDR3: TGTGCGAGCTCCAATAACCTCAGGGGGGAGACCCAGTACTTA. It specifies CASSNNLRGETQYL.

Of note for this clonotype: A junction boundary mismatches the germline segment, possibly from a read error. The gene calls are TRBV7-8 and TRBJ2-1; 11 nucleotides align to TRBD2. The CDR3 sequence is 16 residues long. Germline V gene data show CDR1 as SGHVS and CDR2 as FQNEAQ. The CDR3 sequence is CASSSIPGLADNEQFF. CDR3 DNA sequence: TGTGCCAGCAGCTCAATCCCGGGACTAGCGGACAATGAGCAATTCTTC.